This entry lists 2 T cell receptor beta chains sequenced from one sample in a study of CD8 T cell repertoires and HIV-1 epitope variants. Their cognate antigens are unknown. Here immunoSEQ multiplex PCR was the method, and the copy in TCRdb shows in-frame clones only, minus some. The sample yields around 3,000 clones, roughly 70% seen once. Material for sequencing was cultured CD8+ T cells derived from PBMCs. The receptors here all came from a male donor with HIV.

This clone appeared a few times. The chain recombines TRBV28 with TRBJ2-7; a weak D match, TRBD1 (6 bases). Germline-derived CDR1 and CDR2 are MDHEN and SYDVKM. The CDR3 spans 13 residues. V was cut by 6 bases and J by 3 bases, with 12 bases left in between. The CDR3 DNA is TGTGCCAGCAGCCCCCCGGACAGCTACGAGCAGTACTTC. Protein product: CASSPPDSYEQYF. Variable domain in full (rest from reference TRBV28 and TRBJ2-7): DVKVTQSSRYLVKRTGEKVFLECVQDMDHENMFWYRQDPGLGLRLIYFSYDVKMKEKGDIPEGYSVSREKKERFSLILESASTNQTSMYLCASSPPDSYEQYFGPGTRLTVT.

This clone occurred once. The chain combines TRBV28 with TRBJ2-3, with 10 bases matching TRBD2. Germline V CDR1 and CDR2: MDHEN, SYDVKM. The CDR3 extends over 20 amino acids. Trimming removed 2 bases from V and 2 bases from J; junction bases left unmatched: 16. CDR3 DNA: TGTGCCAGCAGTTTAGCAGCTAGCGGGAGCGGTAAGGCACACACAGATACGCAGTATTTT. It specifies CASSLAASGSGKAHTDTQYF.